Listed below are T cell receptor beta chains from one sample, sequenced in a study of T cell changes during pregnancy in multiple sclerosis. Using immunoSEQ multiplex PCR, the repertoire was profiled, and TCRdb retains in-frame clones only, with some absent. The sample carries 60,000 to 85,000 clones, 80% to 95% recorded once. Sample: peripheral blood, taken in the second trimester of pregnancy. The source of these receptors is a female donor with multiple sclerosis, enrolled in a pregnancy study. Each CDR3 is given with its conserved first and last residue. The D gene is left open where the match is weak. Clone sizes are given selectively: once, few, many, or a class where the clone is expanded.

v_gene: TRBV9
abundance: .
d_gene: .
j_gene: TRBJ1-5
CDR3nt: TGTGCCAGCAGCGTTGACGGGACAAACAATCAGCCCCAGCATTTT
CDR3aa: CASSVDGTNNQPQHF

v_gene: TRBV5-1
abundance: .
d_gene: TRBD2
j_gene: TRBJ2-2
CDR3nt: TGCGCCTCCCCGGGGGGCACCGGGGAGCTGTTTTTT
CDR3aa: CASPGGTGELFF

v_gene: TRBV14
abundance: .
d_gene: TRBD1
j_gene: TRBJ2-4
CDR3nt: TGTGCCAGCAGCCGATCCGGGACAGGGAAAAACATTCAGTACTTC
CDR3aa: CASSRSGTGKNIQYF

v_gene: TRBV10-3
abundance: once
d_gene: TRBD1
j_gene: TRBJ1-6
CDR3nt: TGTGCCATCAGTGAGTCGAGAGACAGGGATTATAATTCACCCCTCCACTTT
CDR3aa: CAISESRDRDYNSPLHF

v_gene: TRBV7-9
abundance: once
d_gene: .
j_gene: TRBJ1-4
CDR3nt: TGTGCCAGCAGCTTAACTGCCGAAAAACTGTTTTTT
CDR3aa: CASSLTAEKLFF

v_gene: TRBV7-9
abundance: once
d_gene: .
j_gene: TRBJ1-1
CDR3nt: TGTGCCAGCAGCCCCGGGGGGTTCCGGACTGAAGCTTTCTTT
CDR3aa: CASSPGGFRTEAFF

v_gene: TRBV25-1
abundance: .
d_gene: .
j_gene: TRBJ1-2
CDR3nt: TGTGCCAGTAGTTACAGAGAGAACTATGGCTACACCTTC
CDR3aa: CASSYRENYGYTF

v_gene: TRBV7-9
abundance: once
d_gene: .
j_gene: TRBJ1-3
CDR3nt: TGTGCCAGCATACAGGGAGGGCACTCTGGAAACACCATATATTTT
CDR3aa: CASIQGGHSGNTIYF

v_gene: TRBV5-5
abundance: .
d_gene: TRBD2
j_gene: TRBJ2-1
CDR3nt: TGTGCCAGCAGCCCGACTAGCGGGGTCTACAATGAGCAGTTCTTC
CDR3aa: CASSPTSGVYNEQFF

v_gene: TRBV6-6
abundance: .
d_gene: .
j_gene: TRBJ2-3
CDR3nt: TGTGCCAGCAGCCTGACTAGCACAGATACGCAGTATTTT
CDR3aa: CASSLTSTDTQYF

v_gene: TRBV2
abundance: few
d_gene: .
j_gene: TRBJ1-2
CDR3nt: TGTGCCAGCACCTTTGGCAGCGACTATGGCTACACCTTC
CDR3aa: CASTFGSDYGYTF

v_gene: TRBV30
abundance: once
d_gene: .
j_gene: TRBJ1-2
CDR3nt: TGTGCCTGGAGTCCCTTTACAGGCGTCTATGGCTACACCTTC
CDR3aa: CAWSPFTGVYGYTF

v_gene: TRBV6-4
abundance: .
d_gene: .
j_gene: TRBJ2-7
CDR3nt: TGTGCCAGCAGTTACTACAGCCCCTACGAGCAGTACTTC
CDR3aa: CASSYYSPYEQYF

v_gene: TRBV14
abundance: .
d_gene: .
j_gene: TRBJ1-5
CDR3nt: TGTGCCAGCAGCCAAGGGTCAGGGGCCAATCAGCCCCAGCATTTT
CDR3aa: CASSQGSGANQPQHF

v_gene: TRBV6-1
abundance: once
d_gene: .
j_gene: TRBJ1-5
CDR3nt: TGTGCCAGCAGGGACAGTCTTAATCAGCCCCAGCATTTT
CDR3aa: CASRDSLNQPQHF

v_gene: TRBV5-1
abundance: once
d_gene: TRBD2
j_gene: TRBJ2-5
CDR3nt: TGCGCCAGCAGTCCCTCCTTAGAAAAGCGGGAGGGCCTGAAGACCCAGTACTTC
CDR3aa: CASSPSLEKREGLKTQYF

v_gene: TRBV4-1
abundance: .
d_gene: TRBD2
j_gene: TRBJ2-3
CDR3nt: TGCGCCAGCAGCCAAGAGCTCGAGCGGGGGCGAGATACGCAGTATTTT
CDR3aa: CASSQELERGRDTQYF

v_gene: TRBV7-2
abundance: .
d_gene: .
j_gene: TRBJ2-7
CDR3nt: TGTGCCAGCAGCGAAGGAGGCGGTCCCTACGAGCAGTACTTC
CDR3aa: CASSEGGGPYEQYF

v_gene: TRBV5-8
abundance: few
d_gene: .
j_gene: TRBJ1-1
CDR3nt: TGTGTCCCGAGGGGGGGGAACACTGAAGCTTTCTTT
CDR3aa: CVPRGGNTEAFF

v_gene: TRBV15
abundance: .
d_gene: TRBD1
j_gene: TRBJ1-1
CDR3nt: TGTGCCACCAGCGGGGCAAGGGGGCTATCGGGCTTGCACACTGAAGCTTTCTTT
CDR3aa: CATSGARGLSGLHTEAFF

v_gene: TRBV2
abundance: .
d_gene: .
j_gene: TRBJ2-5
CDR3nt: TGTGCCAGCAGTGAGTTGGGGGCAAGTTCGGGGACCCAGTACTTC
CDR3aa: CASSELGASSGTQYF

v_gene: TRBV6-6
abundance: few
d_gene: TRBD1
j_gene: TRBJ1-1
CDR3nt: TGTGCCAGCAACACAGACCAGGGGGCGTTTGGCACTGAAGCTTTCTTT
CDR3aa: CASNTDQGAFGTEAFF

v_gene: TRBV30
abundance: .
d_gene: .
j_gene: TRBJ2-5
CDR3nt: TGTGCCTGGAGCCCGGGACTGGCCGGCCAAGAGACCCAGTACTTC
CDR3aa: CAWSPGLAGQETQYF

v_gene: TRBV9
abundance: .
d_gene: TRBD1
j_gene: TRBJ1-5
CDR3nt: TGTGCCAGCAGCGTGGGACAGGGGAATCAGCCCCAGCATTTT
CDR3aa: CASSVGQGNQPQHF

v_gene: TRBV7-6
abundance: .
d_gene: .
j_gene: TRBJ1-2
CDR3nt: TGTGCCAGCAGCCGAGGAGACTATGGCTACACCTTC
CDR3aa: CASSRGDYGYTF

v_gene: TRBV10-3
abundance: .
d_gene: .
j_gene: TRBJ1-5
CDR3nt: TGTGCCATCAGTGAGTCGAATCGAGCCGGGAGTCAGCCCCAGCATTTT
CDR3aa: CAISESNRAGSQPQHF

v_gene: TRBV4-1
abundance: .
d_gene: .
j_gene: TRBJ2-6
CDR3nt: TGCGCCAGCAGCCTGCACATCAACTCTGGGGCCAACGTCCTGACTTTC
CDR3aa: CASSLHINSGANVLTF

v_gene: TRBV18
abundance: .
d_gene: .
j_gene: TRBJ2-7
CDR3nt: TGTGCCAGCTCACCATCGAGCTCGCTAAGAGACTCCTACGAGCAGTACTTC
CDR3aa: CASSPSSSLRDSYEQYF

v_gene: TRBV5-1
abundance: .
d_gene: .
j_gene: TRBJ1-1
CDR3nt: TGCGCCAGCAGCTTGGGCGGGGGGGTAGGTATCACTGAAGCTTTCTTT
CDR3aa: CASSLGGGVGITEAFF

v_gene: TRBV27
abundance: .
d_gene: TRBD1
j_gene: TRBJ2-7
CDR3nt: TGTGCCAGCAGTTTCATAACTCAGGGGGACTACGAGCAGTACTTC
CDR3aa: CASSFITQGDYEQYF

v_gene: TRBV28
abundance: .
d_gene: .
j_gene: TRBJ2-7
CDR3nt: TGTGCCAGCAGTCCGGACCCACGGGGGCAGTACTTC
CDR3aa: CASSPDPRGQYF

v_gene: TRBV7-8
abundance: .
d_gene: .
j_gene: TRBJ1-1
CDR3nt: TGTGCCAGCAGCTTAACTAACGCCGGAACAGGATTTAACACTGAAGCTTTCTTT
CDR3aa: CASSLTNAGTGFNTEAFF